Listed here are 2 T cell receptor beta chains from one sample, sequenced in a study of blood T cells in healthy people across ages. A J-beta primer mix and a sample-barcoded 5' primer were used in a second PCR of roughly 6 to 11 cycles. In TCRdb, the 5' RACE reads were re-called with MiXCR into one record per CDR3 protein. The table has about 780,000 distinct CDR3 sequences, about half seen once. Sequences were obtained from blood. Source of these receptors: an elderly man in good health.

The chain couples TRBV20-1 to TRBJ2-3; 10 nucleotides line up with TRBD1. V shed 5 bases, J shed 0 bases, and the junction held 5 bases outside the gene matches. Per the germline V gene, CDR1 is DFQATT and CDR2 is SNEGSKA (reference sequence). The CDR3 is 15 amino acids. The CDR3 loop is CSAGDRGVSTDTQYF. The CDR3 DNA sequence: TGCAGTGCTGGGGACAGGGGCGTTAGCACAGATACGCAGTATTTT.

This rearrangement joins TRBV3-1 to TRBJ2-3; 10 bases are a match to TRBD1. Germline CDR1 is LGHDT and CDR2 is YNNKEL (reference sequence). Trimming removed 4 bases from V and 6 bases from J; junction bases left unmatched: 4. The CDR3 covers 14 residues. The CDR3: CASSRDRGMDTQYF. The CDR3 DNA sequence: TGTGCCAGCAGCCGGGACAGGGGTATGGATACGCAGTATTTT.